These 16 T cell receptor beta chains were all obtained from the same sample, sequenced in a study of glioma-infiltrating T cells. Using RNA template, CDR3s of TCR alpha and beta were amplified with iRepertoire arm-PCR. TCRdb fed the multiplex PCR reads into MiXCR, producing one record per CDR3 protein. In the table there are 300,000 to 450,000 distinct CDR3 sequences, 41% of which are singletons. What was sequenced was glioma tissue, nonneoplastic brain tissue, or PBMCs (not recorded which). These receptors all stem from a human donor with low-grade glioma or glioblastoma, undergoing nonglioma brain surgery, or in good health (not recorded which).

This clonotype came up a few times. The chain combines TRBV15 with TRBJ1-1; 9 nucleotides match TRBD1. Germline lookup yields CDR1 LNHNV and CDR2 YYDKDF (reference sequence). The length of the CDR3 is 15 residues. Trimming cost V 4 bases and J 4 bases; bases outside gene matches: 7. CDR3 in amino acids: CATSIKQGASTEAFF. The CDR3 DNA reads TGTGCCACCAGCATAAAACAGGGGGCATCCACTGAAGCTTTCTTT.

Of note for this clonotype: Since a much larger clone is just one base distant, this may be a read error. The chain has TRBV6-2 or TRBV6-3 and TRBJ2-7, with D perhaps TRBD2 (8 bases). Per germline, CDR1 MNHEY and CDR2 SVGEGT. This CDR3 is 14 amino acids long. The CDR3 here is CASSSGGGSYEQHF. CDR3 sequence (DNA): TGTGCCAGCAGTTCGGGAGGGGGCTCCTACGAGCAGCACTTC.

This clonotype was picked up a small number of times. V usage is TRBV5-4 and J usage is TRBJ1-1; possibly TRBD1 for D (6 bases). The ends were cut back, 5 bases at V and 6 bases at J, with 23 bases in the middle. Germline V CDR1 and CDR2: SGHNT, YYREEE (reference sequence). This CDR3 contains 16 residues. CDR3 residues: CASSLMSGRGVPEAFF. The CDR3 DNA sequence: TGTGCCAGCAGTTTAATGTCGGGCAGGGGAGTCCCTGAAGCTTTCTTT.

V is TRBV7-2 and J is TRBJ1-2, with D maybe TRBD1 (6 bases). Germline assignment: CDR1 SGHTA and CDR2 FQGNSA. Trimming cost V 9 bases and J 4 bases, with 18 bases left between them. There are 14 residues in the CDR3. CDR3 sequence (DNA): TGTGCCAGTTATAGACCGGGACAACTCTATGGCTACACCTTC. Protein product: CASYRPGQLYGYTF.

This clonotype was seen a few times. The chain links TRBV11-2 to TRBJ1-4, with 7 bases matching TRBD1. Germline V gene data show CDR1 as SGHAT and CDR2 as FQNNGV. V gave up 3 bases and J gave up 5 bases; unmatched junction bases: 9. The CDR3 spans 16 residues. DNA of the CDR3: TGTGCCAGCAGCTTGGGTAGACAGGGCCCAAATGAAAAACTGTTTTTT. Translating gives CASSLGRQGPNEKLFF.

CDR3 bases: TGTGCCAGCAGTTACCCTAGCCCATACAATGAGCAGTTCTTC. It codes for CASSYPSPYNEQFF. The V and J genes are TRBV6-6 and TRBJ2-1; D perhaps matches TRBD2 (5 bases). The CDR3 is made up of 14 amino acids. V was cut by 2 bases and J by 4 bases, with 9 bases left in between. Germline-derived CDR1 and CDR2 are MNHNY and SVGAGI (reference sequence).

A few counts support this clonotype. The V gene is TRBV25-1, the J gene TRBJ2-1, with D perhaps TRBD2 (6 bases). The length of the CDR3 is 17 residues. Germline values: CDR1 MGHDK, CDR2 SYGVNS. Trimming removed 1 base from V and 7 bases from J, with 20 bases in between. The CDR3 here is CASSESPGRGRENEQFF. CDR3 bases: TGTGCCAGCAGTGAATCCCCCGGGAGAGGAAGGGAGAATGAGCAGTTCTTC.

The chain links TRBV7-6 to TRBJ1-1; no definite D call. The germline V and J ends were trimmed by 7 bases and 6 bases, with 3 bases remaining between them. Germline V lookup: CDR1 SGHVS, CDR2 FNYEAQ. This CDR3 spans 9 amino acids. DNA of the CDR3: TGTGCCAGCAAACCTGAAGCTTTCTTT. Its protein is CASKPEAFF.

The chain has TRBV27 and TRBJ1-5; D gene ambiguous. The CDR3 covers 14 residues. The germline CDR1 and CDR2 sequences are MNHEY and SMNVEV (reference sequence). V lost 3 bases to trimming and J lost 1 base, with 7 bases between them. The CDR3 loop reads CASSFGRSNQPQHF. In DNA form, the CDR3 reads TGTGCCAGCAGTTTTGGGCGGAGCAATCAGCCCCAGCATTTT.

The chain employs TRBV12-3 or TRBV12-4 and TRBJ2-7; the match to TRBD1 covers 7 bases. V was pared by 6 bases and J by 4 bases, with 9 bases of the junction left unmatched. CDR3 length equals 14 residues. DNA for the CDR3: TGTGCCAGCAGGTCGGACAGGAATCCTTACGAGCAGTACTTC. Translation: CASRSDRNPYEQYF.

This clonotype was found a few times. In nucleotides, the CDR3 is TGTGCCAGCAGTGGCCTACGCGAGCAGTACTTC. Encoded protein: CASSGLREQYF. The chain uses TRBV28 and TRBJ2-7; the D is unclear. V was shortened by 5 bases and J by 6 bases, with 8 bases between the two germline ends. The CDR3 extends over 11 amino acids. Germline loops: CDR1 MDHEN, CDR2 SYDVKM.

For this clonotype: At one end the junction does not follow the germline gene, possibly because of a read error. The chain has TRBV11-2 and TRBJ2-3; D not resolved. This CDR3 has 15 residues. Per the germline V gene, CDR1 is SGHAT and CDR2 is FQNNGV. The CDR3 sequence is CTSSRPPNGTDTQYF. The CDR3 DNA sequence: TGTACCAGCAGCCGCCCCCCTAACGGGACAGATACGCAGTATTTT.

There are a few counts of this clonotype. The V gene is TRBV28, the J gene TRBJ2-7; D could derive from TRBD1 or TRBD2 (6 bases each). Trimming pared 3 bases from V and 6 bases from J, leaving 9 bases between. The CDR3 runs to 12 residues. In germline, CDR1 is MDHEN, CDR2 SYDVKM. This chain's CDR3 is CASSFGGGEQYF. In DNA, the CDR3 is TGTGCCAGCAGTTTCGGAGGGGGCGAGCAGTACTTC.

This clonotype has ten or more counts. The chain is built from TRBV20-1 and TRBJ1-5; no reliable D call. With 3 bases removed from V and 1 base from J, the gap between germline ends came to 7 bases. Germline CDR1 is DFQATT and CDR2 is SNEGSKA (reference sequence). The CDR3 length is 13 residues. CDR3 DNA sequence: TGCAGTGCTAGTGAAAGGAGCAATCAGCCCCAGCATTTT. Translated: CSASERSNQPQHF.

This clonotype was observed a handful of times. The chain couples TRBV4-1 to TRBJ2-3, with D possibly TRBD2 on 5 matching bases. V lost 4 bases and J lost 6, with 11 bases in between. CDR1 and CDR2 (germline): MGHRA, YSYEKL. The CDR3 runs to 13 residues. The CDR3, as DNA: TGCGCCAGCAGCCCAACGACTACGGATACGCAGTATTTT. Its translation: CASSPTTTDTQYF.

The chain is built from TRBV5-1 and TRBJ2-2, with D perhaps TRBD1 (6 bases). V lost 1 base, J lost 6 bases, and 13 bases lay in between. Germline loops: CDR1 SGHRS, CDR2 YFSETQ. The CDR3 is 15 residues long. The CDR3 sequence: CASSLLTGLAGELFF. DNA for the CDR3: TGCGCCAGCAGCTTGCTGACAGGTCTTGCCGGGGAGCTGTTTTTT.